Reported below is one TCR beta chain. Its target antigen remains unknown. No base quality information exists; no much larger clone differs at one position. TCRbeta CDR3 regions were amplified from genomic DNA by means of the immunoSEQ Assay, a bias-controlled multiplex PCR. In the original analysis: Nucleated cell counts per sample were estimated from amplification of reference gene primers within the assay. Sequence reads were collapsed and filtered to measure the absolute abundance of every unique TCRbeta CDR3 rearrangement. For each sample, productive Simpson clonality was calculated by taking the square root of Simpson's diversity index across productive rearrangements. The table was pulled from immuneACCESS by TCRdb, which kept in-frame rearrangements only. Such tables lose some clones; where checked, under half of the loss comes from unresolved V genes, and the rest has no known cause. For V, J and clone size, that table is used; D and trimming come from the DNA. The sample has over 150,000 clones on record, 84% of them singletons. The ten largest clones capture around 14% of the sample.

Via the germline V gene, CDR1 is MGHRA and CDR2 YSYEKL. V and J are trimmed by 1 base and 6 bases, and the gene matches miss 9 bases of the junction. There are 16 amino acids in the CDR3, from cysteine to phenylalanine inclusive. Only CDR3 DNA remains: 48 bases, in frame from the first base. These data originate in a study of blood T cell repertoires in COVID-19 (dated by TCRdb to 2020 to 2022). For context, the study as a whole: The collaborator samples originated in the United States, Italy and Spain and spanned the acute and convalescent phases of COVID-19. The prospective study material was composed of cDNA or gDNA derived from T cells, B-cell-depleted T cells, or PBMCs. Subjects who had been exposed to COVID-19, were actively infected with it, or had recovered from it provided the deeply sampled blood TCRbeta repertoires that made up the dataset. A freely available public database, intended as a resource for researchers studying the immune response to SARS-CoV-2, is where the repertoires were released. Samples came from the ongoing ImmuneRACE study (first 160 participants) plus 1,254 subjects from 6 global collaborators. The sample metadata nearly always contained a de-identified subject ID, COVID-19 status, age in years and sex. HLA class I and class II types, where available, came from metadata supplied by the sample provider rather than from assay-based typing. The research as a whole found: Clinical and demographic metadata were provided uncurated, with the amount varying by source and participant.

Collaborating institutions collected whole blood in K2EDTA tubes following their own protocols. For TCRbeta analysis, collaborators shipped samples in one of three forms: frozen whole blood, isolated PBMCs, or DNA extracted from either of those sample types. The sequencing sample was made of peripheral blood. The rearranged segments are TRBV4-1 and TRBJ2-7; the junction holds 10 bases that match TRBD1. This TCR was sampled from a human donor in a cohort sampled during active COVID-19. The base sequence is TGCGCCAGCAGCCAAGTTGGACAGGGGGATACTACCGAGCAGTACTTC. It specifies CASSQVGQGDTTEQYF.